The next 14 T cell receptor beta chains were all read from a single sample in a study of T cells in Graves' hyperthyroidism and ophthalmopathy. Template material for amplifying TCR beta CDR3 regions consisted of RNA transcripts. TCR CDR3 underwent first-round RT-PCR with the HTBI primer set. One entry per CDR3 protein results from TCRdb running MiXCR on the multiplex PCR reads. This table holds hundreds of thousands of distinct CDR3 sequences, roughly 17% found once. The sample consisted of blood. The source is a woman younger than 45 with Graves' hyperthyroidism.

This clonotype was seen repeatedly, ten times or more. The gene calls are TRBV12-3 or TRBV12-4 and TRBJ2-1, with 12 positions matching TRBD2. The length of the CDR3 is 16 residues. Trimming at V came to 5 bases and at J to 6 bases, leaving 8 bases not matched to a gene. The CDR3 protein is CASSPILAGGPNEQFF. The CDR3 DNA reads as TGTGCCAGCAGTCCAATTCTAGCGGGAGGGCCCAATGAGCAGTTCTTC.

The CDR3 DNA is TGTGCCAGCAAGTTTTGGACTAGCGCTTCCTTTGAGCAGTTCTTC. Translated: CASKFWTSASFEQFF. V is TRBV6-2 or TRBV6-3 and J is TRBJ2-1; 9 nucleotides agree with TRBD2. The CDR3 loop spans 15 amino acids. Trimming took 7 bases from V and 9 from J; bases not matched to a gene: 13. The germline gives CDR1 MNHEY, CDR2 SVGEGT.

This clonotype came up many times. This chain joins TRBV28 and TRBJ2-7; the D call may be TRBD1 or TRBD2 (5 bases each). The germline V gene has CDR1 MDHEN and CDR2 SYDVKM. The V end was cut by 6 bases, the J end by 3 bases, with 15 bases between. The CDR3 has 14 residues. The CDR3 loop is CASRSEGPHYEQYF. CDR3 in DNA: TGTGCCAGCAGGTCCGAGGGGCCGCACTACGAGCAGTACTTC.

This clonotype has only a few counts. The chain recombines TRBV4-1 with TRBJ1-1; D is uncertain. Germline V CDR1 and CDR2: MGHRA, YSYEKL. CDR3 length: 15 amino acids. Trimming left V 1 base short and J 4 bases short, with 13 bases between. The CDR3 reads CASSQAGSWSTEAFF. CDR3 coding DNA: TGCGCCAGCAGCCAAGCCGGGTCCTGGAGCACTGAAGCTTTCTTT.

The chain has TRBV6-1 and TRBJ2-1; a possible D gene is TRBD1 (5 bases). Germline V gene data show CDR1 as MNHNS and CDR2 as SASEGT. The CDR3 has 13 amino acids. With 8 bases removed from V and 5 bases from J, the gap between germline ends came to 13 bases. The CDR3 region has the DNA TGTGCCAGCTCGCACAGGAGTGACAATGAGCAGTTCTTC. Translating gives CASSHRSDNEQFF.

This clonotype was counted ten times or more. The J gene is TRBJ2-1, the V gene TRBV10-3; D is possibly TRBD2 (6 bases). Trimming stripped 0 bases from V and 4 bases from J, with 16 bases between. The CDR3 is 17 residues long. Germline V gene lookup returns CDR1 ENHRY and CDR2 SYGVKD. CDR3 loop: CAISESRASEGYNEQFF. The CDR3 DNA sequence: TGTGCCATCAGTGAGTCGAGGGCTAGCGAGGGGTACAATGAGCAGTTCTTC.

The chain joins TRBV19 to TRBJ1-2, with 11 positions matching TRBD1. Unmatched junction bases numbered 16, after V lost 3 bases and J lost 7 bases. The CDR3 length is 18 residues. From germline, CDR1 is LNHDA and CDR2 SQIVND (reference sequence). The CDR3 bases are TGTGCCAGTAGTATGGACAGGGACAGGGGGAAATCGACCGGTGGCTACACCTTC. Its translation: CASSMDRDRGKSTGGYTF.

Comments on this clonotype: Germline and junction disagree at one end, which may indicate a read error. The J gene is TRBJ2-1, the V gene TRBV4-1, with D maybe TRBD2 (6 bases). The CDR3 loop spans 15 amino acids. CDR1 and CDR2 (germline): MGHRA, YSYEKL. CDR3 nucleotide sequence: TGCGCCAGCGGCCAAGTGACGGGAGTTCTGAATGAGCAGTTCTTC. This gives the protein CASGQVTGVLNEQFF.

There are many counts of this clonotype. This chain links TRBV12-3 or TRBV12-4 with TRBJ2-1, with TRBD2 as a possible D gene (6 bases). The CDR3 consists of 16 residues. Deletions cut 3 bases from V and 1 base from J, with 13 bases between. CDR3 sequence: CASSFGGRGSYNEQFF. Here the CDR3 DNA reads TGTGCCAGCAGTTTTGGGGGGAGAGGGTCCTACAATGAGCAGTTCTTC.

This clonotype has a count of ten or more. The V and J genes are TRBV2 and TRBJ2-1; 7 bases are shared with TRBD2. This CDR3 is built from 15 residues. The germline V gene encodes CDR1 SNHLY and CDR2 FYNNEI. The ends lost 3 bases at V and 6 bases at J; junction bases unmatched: 8. As DNA, the CDR3 is TGTGCCAGCAGTGATGGCGCGGGAGTGGTCAATGAGCAGTTCTTC. It specifies CASSDGAGVVNEQFF.

The chain links TRBV12-3 or TRBV12-4 to TRBJ2-2, with unresolved D. The CDR3 sequence is 14 residues long. Trimming removed 9 bases at V and 6 bases at J, with 17 bases between. The CDR3 DNA is TGTGCCAGTTGGTCCAGTGGAAATGCCGGGGAGCTGTTTTTT. Translation: CASWSSGNAGELFF.

This clonotype was seen ten or more times. In nucleotides, the CDR3 is TGTGCCAGCAGCCAAGGCCGCGGGCTTGAGCAGTTCTTC. Its protein product is CASSQGRGLEQFF. The rearrangement uses TRBV3-1 and TRBJ2-1, with a tentative D call TRBD2 (5 bases). V lost 1 base and J 9 bases, leaving 10 bases between the germline ends. Germline V CDR1 and CDR2: LGHDT, YNNKEL (reference sequence). The CDR3 runs 13 residues.

This clonotype was observed many times. This rearrangement joins TRBV12-3 or TRBV12-4 to TRBJ1-2, with TRBD1 identical over 10 bases. The CDR3 has 14 residues. After removal of 6 bases from V and 7 bases from J, the junction contained 8 bases not matched to a gene. The CDR3 sequence: CASSLRQGAGGYTF. The CDR3 DNA follows: TGTGCCAGCAGCCTCCGACAGGGGGCGGGTGGCTACACCTTC.

Ten or more counts support this clonotype. The rearrangement links TRBV28 to TRBJ2-1, with 10 bases identical to TRBD2. V dropped 5 bases and J dropped 10; count of bases not matched to a gene: 14. CDR3 size: 16 residues. The germline CDR1 and CDR2 sequences are MDHEN and SYDVKM. CDR3 sequence (DNA): TGTGCCAGCAGTCCCCCCGGTTTCCTAGCGGGAGTCGAGCAGTTCTTC. Its translation: CASSPPGFLAGVEQFF.